This TCR beta chain derives from a study of blood T cell repertoires in COVID-19. V dropped 6 bases and J dropped 0 bases, with 15 bases sitting between them. Per germline, CDR1 KGHSH and CDR2 LQKENI. CDR3 length: 15 amino acids. This clone showed up just once. Participants were aged about 18 to 100 years, lived in 20 to 25 US areas, and enrolled virtually. Cohort allocation depended upon clinical history that participants reported. Sequencing was performed with immunoSEQ multiplex PCR; in TCRdb, only in-frame clones are kept and a portion is missing. The repertoire holds roughly 150,000 clones, with around 80% as singletons.

This chain joins TRBV18 and TRBJ2-7; possible D gene TRBD2, 5 bases. The sample comprised PBMCs or T cells enriched from blood (not recorded which). The TCR sequence derives from a man aged 50 or older who had recovered from COVID-19. The CDR3 DNA reads as TGTGCCAGCTCGACCCGCCCGGGGAACTCCTACGAGCAGTACTTC. It codes for CASSTRPGNSYEQYF.